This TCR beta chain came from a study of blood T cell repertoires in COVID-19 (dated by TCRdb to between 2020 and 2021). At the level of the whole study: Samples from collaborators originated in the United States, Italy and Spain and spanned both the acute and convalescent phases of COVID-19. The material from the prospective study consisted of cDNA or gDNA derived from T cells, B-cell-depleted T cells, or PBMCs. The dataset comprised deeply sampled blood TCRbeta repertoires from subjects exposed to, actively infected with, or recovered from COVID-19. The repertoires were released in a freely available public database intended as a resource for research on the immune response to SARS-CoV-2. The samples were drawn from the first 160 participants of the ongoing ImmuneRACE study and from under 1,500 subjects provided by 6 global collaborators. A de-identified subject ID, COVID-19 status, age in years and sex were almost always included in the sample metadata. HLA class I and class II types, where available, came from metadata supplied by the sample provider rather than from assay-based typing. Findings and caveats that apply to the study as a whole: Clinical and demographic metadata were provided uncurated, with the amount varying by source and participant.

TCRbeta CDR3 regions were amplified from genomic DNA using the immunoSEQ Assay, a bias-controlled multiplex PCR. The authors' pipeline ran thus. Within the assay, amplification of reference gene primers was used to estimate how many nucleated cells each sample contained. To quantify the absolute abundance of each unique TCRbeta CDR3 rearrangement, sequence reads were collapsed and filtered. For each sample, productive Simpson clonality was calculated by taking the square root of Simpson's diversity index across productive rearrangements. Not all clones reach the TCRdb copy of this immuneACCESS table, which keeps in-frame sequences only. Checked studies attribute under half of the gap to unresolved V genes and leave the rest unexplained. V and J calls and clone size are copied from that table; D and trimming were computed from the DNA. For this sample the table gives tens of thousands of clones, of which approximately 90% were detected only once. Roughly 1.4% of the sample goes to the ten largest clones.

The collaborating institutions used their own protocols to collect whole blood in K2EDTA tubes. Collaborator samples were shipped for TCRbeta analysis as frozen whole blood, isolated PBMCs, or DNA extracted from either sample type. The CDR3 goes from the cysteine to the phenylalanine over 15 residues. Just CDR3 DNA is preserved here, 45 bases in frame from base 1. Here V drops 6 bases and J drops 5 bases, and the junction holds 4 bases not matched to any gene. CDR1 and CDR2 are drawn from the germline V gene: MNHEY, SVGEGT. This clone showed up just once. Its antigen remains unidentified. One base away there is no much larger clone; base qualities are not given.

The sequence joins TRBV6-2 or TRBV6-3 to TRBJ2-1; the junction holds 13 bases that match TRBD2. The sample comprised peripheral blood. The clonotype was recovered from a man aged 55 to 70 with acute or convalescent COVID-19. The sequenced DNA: TGTGCCAGCAGCTTACTAGCGGGAGGGGACAATGAGCAGTTCTTC. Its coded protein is CASSLLAGGDNEQFF.